One sample yielded the 25 T cell receptor beta chains listed below, sequenced in a study of blood T cell repertoires in COVID-19. This table comes from immunoSEQ multiplex PCR, and its TCRdb copy is limited to in-frame clones, with some not included. The top ten hold around 10% of the sample, which has approximately 90,000 clones, approximately 79% seen once. The sequencing sample was made of peripheral blood. The receptors shown here come from a man between 65 and 79 years old with acute or convalescent COVID-19.

The chain couples TRBV27 to TRBJ1-1; D is unclear. Deletions cut 3 bases from V and 0 bases from J, with 5 bases between. The CDR3 runs 13 residues. In germline, CDR1 is MNHEY, CDR2 SMNVEV (reference sequence). CDR3 nucleotides: TGTGCCAGCAGTTTCTATATGAACACTGAAGCTTTCTTT. Translation gives CASSFYMNTEAFF.

This chain uses TRBV2 with TRBJ2-1, with D possibly being TRBD1 (7 bases). The V end was cut by 8 bases, the J end by 7 bases, with 15 bases between. Germline CDR1 reads SNHLY; CDR2 reads FYNNEI. This CDR3 spans 13 amino acids. This chain's CDR3 is CASRTTGRNEQFF. CDR3 nucleotide sequence: TGTGCCAGCCGGACGACAGGGAGGAATGAGCAGTTCTTC.

The chain couples TRBV15 to TRBJ2-7, with TRBD2 identical over 7 bases. Germline V gene data show CDR1 as LNHNV and CDR2 as YYDKDF (reference sequence). With 5 bases clipped from V and 3 bases from J, the junction kept 7 bases outside the gene matches. This CDR3 comprises 14 residues. For the CDR3, the DNA is TGTGCCACCAGCGGCTGGGGGGGATTCTACGAGCAGTACTTC. Encoded protein: CATSGWGGFYEQYF.

This sequence joins TRBV11-3 and TRBJ2-4, with 9 bases that match TRBD1. The CDR3 has 20 amino acids. With V trimmed by 6 bases and J by 0 bases, 18 bases remained unmatched. Germline V gene data show CDR1 as SGHNT and CDR2 as YENEEA. The CDR3 DNA is TGTGCCAGCAGATCTCTCCCCCGGGACAGGGACCTAATAGCCAAAAACATTCAGTACTTC. This codes for CASRSLPRDRDLIAKNIQYF.

The chain has TRBV11-3 and TRBJ1-6, with 11 bases fitting TRBD1. With 5 bases clipped from V and 8 bases from J, the junction kept 14 bases outside the gene matches. Germline loops: CDR1 SGHNT, CDR2 YENEEA. The CDR3 sequence is 18 residues long. CDR3 DNA: TGTGCCAGCAGCCGAACAACGAGGACAGGGGGCGTCGATTCACCCCTCCACTTT. Its translation is CASSRTTRTGGVDSPLHF. The whole variable domain, filled in from reference TRBV11-3 and TRBJ1-6, reads EAGVVQSPRYKIIEKKQPVAFWCNPISGHNTLYWYLQNLGQGPELLIRYENEEAVDDSQLPKDRFSAERLKGVDSTLKIQPAELGDSAVYLCASSRTTRTGGVDSPLHFGNGTRLTVT.

V is TRBV6-2 or TRBV6-3 and J is TRBJ2-7; 7 nucleotides match TRBD1. The CDR3 extends over 14 amino acids. The V and J ends lost 2 bases and 0 bases, in that order; junction bases with no gene match: 1. Germline lookup yields CDR1 MNHEY and CDR2 SVGEGT. DNA for the CDR3: TGTGCCAGCAGTTACGGACAGGACTCCTACGAGCAGTACTTC. This codes for CASSYGQDSYEQYF.

This sequence joins TRBV14 and TRBJ1-3; 8 bases are a match to TRBD1. Trimming at V came to 2 bases and at J to 9 bases, leaving 12 bases not matched to a gene. The CDR3 length is 16 residues. Germline V gives CDR1 SGHDN, CDR2 FVKESK. As DNA, the CDR3 is TGTGCCAGCAGCCAAAAGGCCGGACAGGGCTTCGCCACCATATATTTT. Encoded protein: CASSQKAGQGFATIYF.

This rearrangement joins TRBV3-1 (or the pseudogene TRBV3-2) to TRBJ2-1, with 7 nucleotides matching TRBD1. The length of the CDR3 is 12 residues. CDR1 LGHDT and CDR2 YNNKEL come from the germline V gene (reference sequence). Trimming removed 2 bases from V and 9 bases from J; junction bases left unmatched: 1. The CDR3, as DNA: TGTGCCAGCAGCCAACCAGGGGGTGAGCAGTTCTTC. Translating it yields CASSQPGGEQFF.

V and J are TRBV19 and TRBJ1-4, with 7 bases that match TRBD1. The CDR3 has 15 amino acids. The V gene end was trimmed by 4 bases and the J gene end by 8 bases; junction bases not matched to a gene: 10. Germline loops: CDR1 LNHDA, CDR2 SQIVND (reference sequence). The CDR3 nucleotides are TGTGCCAGTAGTACCTTGGTCACGGACAGGGAAAAACTGTTTTTT. This translates into CASSTLVTDREKLFF.

This clone appeared a few times. J is TRBJ2-7 and V is TRBV10-3; TRBD2 aligns across 11 bases. After removal of 5 bases from V and 0 bases from J, the junction contained 6 bases not matched to a gene. Germline-derived CDR1 and CDR2 are ENHRY and SYGVKD. The length of the CDR3 is 16 residues. CDR3 sequence: CAISPGLADLSYEQYF. Here the CDR3 DNA reads TGTGCCATCAGTCCGGGACTAGCGGACCTCTCCTACGAGCAGTACTTC.

The chain joins TRBV5-1 to TRBJ2-7; TRBD2 is a possible D gene (5 bases). The CDR3 has 12 amino acids. Germline V gene sequence: CDR1 SGHRS, CDR2 YFSETQ. With 4 bases removed from V and 6 bases from J, the gap between germline ends came to 11 bases. The CDR3 DNA reads TGCGCCAGCAGCCTCCTAGGGAGCGAGCAGTACTTC. Amino acids: CASSLLGSEQYF.

The CDR3 sequence is CASSINQGRGYSNQPQHF. The DNA for the CDR3 is TGTGCCAGTAGTATAAACCAGGGACGGGGGTATAGCAATCAGCCCCAGCATTTT. The V and J genes are TRBV19 and TRBJ1-5; a possible D gene is TRBD1 (5 bases). The CDR3 is 18 residues long. Germline V gene sequence: CDR1 LNHDA, CDR2 SQIVND (reference sequence). The germline V and J ends were trimmed by 2 bases and 0 bases, with 17 bases remaining between them.

The J gene is TRBJ2-5, the V gene TRBV6-1; 10 bases map to TRBD1. After removal of 4 bases from V and 3 bases from J, the junction contained 11 bases not matched to a gene. The CDR3 runs to 17 residues. Per germline, CDR1 MNHNS and CDR2 SASEGT. CDR3 protein: CASSGGQTGQGEETQYF. The DNA of the CDR3 is TGTGCCAGCAGTGGGGGGCAAACAGGACAGGGGGAAGAGACCCAGTACTTC.

The chain combines TRBV6-5 with TRBJ1-5, with D unclear. Germline-derived CDR1 and CDR2 are MNHEY and SVGAGI. The CDR3 runs to 12 residues. Between the trimmed V and J ends, which lost 6 bases and 11 bases, there was a span of 14 bases. Here the CDR3 reads CASSLVPSTQHF. For the CDR3, the DNA is TGTGCCAGCAGCCTCGTCCCGAGCACCCAGCATTTT.

Note on this clone: Within the sample, other DNA sequences also encode this same CDR3. This chain uses TRBV5-4 with TRBJ2-5; D is unclear. Trimming pared 0 bases from V and 4 bases from J, leaving 7 bases between. This CDR3 spans 13 amino acids. Germline values: CDR1 SGHNT, CDR2 YYREEE (reference sequence). This CDR3 reads CASSLAPRETQYF. Written as DNA, the CDR3 is TGTGCCAGCAGCTTGGCCCCTAGAGAGACCCAGTACTTC.

The chain combines TRBV6-1 with TRBJ2-3; the match to TRBD2 covers 9 bases. V was pared by 1 base and J by 1 base, with 6 bases of the junction left unmatched. The CDR3 extends over 17 amino acids. Per the germline V gene, CDR1 is MNHNS and CDR2 is SASEGT. CDR3 in amino acids: CASSEGVAGVGTDTQYF. The CDR3, as DNA: TGTGCCAGCAGTGAAGGGGTAGCGGGGGTAGGCACAGATACGCAGTATTTT.

This clone was observed a single time. The V call is TRBV9, the J call TRBJ1-1; 11 bases are a match to TRBD1. The CDR3 has 15 amino acids. Trimming cost V 6 bases and J 4 bases; bases outside gene matches: 8. In germline, CDR1 is SGDLS, CDR2 YYNGEE. The CDR3: CASTYYGTGGTEAFF. The CDR3 DNA is TGTGCCAGCACCTATTATGGGACAGGGGGCACTGAAGCTTTCTTT. Full variable domain (missing parts from reference TRBV9 and TRBJ1-1): DSGVTQTPKHLITATGQRVTLRCSPRSGDLSVYWYQQSLDQGLQFLIQYYNGEERAKGNILERFSAQQFPDLHSELNLSSLELGDSALYFCASTYYGTGGTEAFFGQGTRLTVV.

The chain is built from TRBV3-1 (or the pseudogene TRBV3-2) and TRBJ1-1; TRBD1 matches 8 bases. The CDR3 extends over 14 amino acids. Germline V CDR1 and CDR2: LGHDT, YNNKEL (reference sequence). J gave up 13 bases and V 3 bases, and 13 bases lay outside the gene matches. CDR3 DNA: TGTGCCAGCAGCCAGGCCGTAGACAGGGGTATCGTTTTCTTT. Amino acid sequence: CASSQAVDRGIVFF.

The V and J genes are TRBV19 and TRBJ1-4; D might be TRBD1 (6 bases). The CDR3 consists of 16 residues. Germline loops: CDR1 LNHDA, CDR2 SQIVND (reference sequence). Trimming removed 6 bases at V and 4 bases at J, with 18 bases between. CDR3 amino acids: CASSGVTGTLNEKLFF. The CDR3 nucleotides are TGTGCCAGTAGCGGGGTCACGGGGACACTTAATGAAAAACTGTTTTTT. The whole variable domain, filled in from reference TRBV19 and TRBJ1-4, reads DGGITQSPKYLFRKEGQNVTLSCEQNLNHDAMYWYRQDPGQGLRLIYYSQIVNDFQKGDIAEGYSVSREKKESFPLTVTSAQKNPTAFYLCASSGVTGTLNEKLFFGSGTQLSVL.

The chain employs TRBV4-1 and TRBJ2-1; D not certain. The germline V gene has CDR1 MGHRA and CDR2 YSYEKL. The V gene lost 0 bases and the J gene lost 3 bases, with 6 bases spanning the gap. CDR3 length: 14 amino acids. CDR3 in DNA: TGCGCCAGCAGCCAAGATACCAGCTACAATGAGCAGTTCTTC. Translation gives CASSQDTSYNEQFF.

V is TRBV29-1 and J is TRBJ1-2; perhaps TRBD1 as D (5 bases). This CDR3 is built from 13 residues. V was pared by 6 bases and J by 0 bases, with 11 bases between. Germline-derived CDR1 and CDR2 are SQVTM and ANQGSEA. CDR3 sequence: CSVGYRSNYGYTF. The CDR3 nucleotides read TGCAGCGTGGGGTACAGGTCTAACTATGGCTACACCTTC.

This chain links TRBV4-1 with TRBJ2-7, with 8 positions matching TRBD2. V gave up 0 bases and J gave up 6 bases; unmatched junction bases: 10. CDR1 is MGHRA and CDR2 is YSYEKL in the germline V gene. The CDR3 has 16 residues. The CDR3 region is CASSQDGVAGRGEQYF. The DNA of the CDR3 is TGCGCCAGCAGCCAAGATGGGGTAGCGGGGCGCGGCGAGCAGTACTTC.

The V call is TRBV7-9, the J call TRBJ1-5; no definite D call. Germline CDR1 reads SEHNR; CDR2 reads FQNEAQ (reference sequence). CDR3 size: 13 residues. V lost 5 bases and J lost 7, with 12 bases in between. The CDR3 DNA is TGTGCCAGCAGCCGAGAGGACTCCCAGCCCCAGCATTTT. It codes for CASSREDSQPQHF.

The J gene is TRBJ1-2, the V gene TRBV29-1, with D maybe TRBD1 (5 bases). The CDR3 is 14 amino acids. CDR1 and CDR2 from the germline V gene are SQVTM and ANQGSEA. The V gene lost 3 bases and the J gene lost 5 bases, with 16 bases spanning the gap. CDR3 amino acids: CSVDGAGRGYGYTF. CDR3 nucleotides: TGCAGCGTTGACGGGGCGGGGCGGGGGTATGGCTACACCTTC.

The rearrangement uses TRBV5-1 and TRBJ1-4; D is undetermined. V was clipped by 2 bases and J by 5 bases, with 10 bases between them. Germline V gene lookup returns CDR1 SGHRS and CDR2 YFSETQ. This CDR3 has 14 amino acids. The CDR3 sequence: CASSFQTYNEKLFF. CDR3 nucleotides: TGCGCCAGCAGCTTCCAAACATACAATGAAAAACTGTTTTTT.